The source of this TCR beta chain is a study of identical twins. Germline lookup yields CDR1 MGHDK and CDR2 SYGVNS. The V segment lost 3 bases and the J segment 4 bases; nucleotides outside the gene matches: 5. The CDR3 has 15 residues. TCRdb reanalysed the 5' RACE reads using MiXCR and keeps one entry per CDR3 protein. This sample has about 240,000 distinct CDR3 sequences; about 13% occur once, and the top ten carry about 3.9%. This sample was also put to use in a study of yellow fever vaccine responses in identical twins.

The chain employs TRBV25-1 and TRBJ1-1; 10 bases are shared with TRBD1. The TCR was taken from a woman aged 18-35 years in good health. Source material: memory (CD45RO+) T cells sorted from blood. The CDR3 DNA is TGTGCCAGCAGTGAGGCGGACAGGGGGGGCACTGAAGCTTTCTTT. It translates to CASSEADRGGTEAFF.